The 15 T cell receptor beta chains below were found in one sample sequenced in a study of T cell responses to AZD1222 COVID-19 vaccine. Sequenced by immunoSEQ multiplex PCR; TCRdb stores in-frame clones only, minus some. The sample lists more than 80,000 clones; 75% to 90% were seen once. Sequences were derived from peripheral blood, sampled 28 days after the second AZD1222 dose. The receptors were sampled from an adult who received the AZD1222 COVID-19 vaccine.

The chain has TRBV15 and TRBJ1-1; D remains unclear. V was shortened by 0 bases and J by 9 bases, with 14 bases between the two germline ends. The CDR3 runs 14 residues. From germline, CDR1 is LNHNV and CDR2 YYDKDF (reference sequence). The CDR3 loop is CATSRDRLGSQAFF. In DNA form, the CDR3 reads TGTGCCACCAGCAGAGATCGATTGGGGTCCCAAGCTTTCTTT. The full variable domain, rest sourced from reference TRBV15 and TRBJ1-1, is DAMVIQNPRYQVTQFGKPVTLSCSQTLNHNVMYWYQQKSSQAPKLLFHYYDKDFNNEADTPDNFQSRRPNTSFCFLDIRSPGLGDTAMYLCATSRDRLGSQAFFGQGTRLTVV.

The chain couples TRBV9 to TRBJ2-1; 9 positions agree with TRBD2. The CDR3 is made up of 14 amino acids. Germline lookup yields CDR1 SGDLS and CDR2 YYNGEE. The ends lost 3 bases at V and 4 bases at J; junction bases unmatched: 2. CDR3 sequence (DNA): TGTGCCAGCAGCGGCCTAGCGGGGTACAATGAGCAGTTCTTC. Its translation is CASSGLAGYNEQFF.

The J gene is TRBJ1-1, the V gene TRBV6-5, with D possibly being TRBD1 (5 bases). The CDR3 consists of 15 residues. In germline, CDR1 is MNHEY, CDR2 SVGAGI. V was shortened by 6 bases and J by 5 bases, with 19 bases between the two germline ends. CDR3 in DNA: TGTGCCAGCAGCCACCAACTAAGGAGGGGAACTGAAGCTTTCTTT. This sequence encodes CASSHQLRRGTEAFF.

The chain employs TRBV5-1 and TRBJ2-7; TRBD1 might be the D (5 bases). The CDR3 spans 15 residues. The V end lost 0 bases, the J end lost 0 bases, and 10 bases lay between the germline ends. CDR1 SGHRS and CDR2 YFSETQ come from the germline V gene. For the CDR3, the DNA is TGCGCCAGCAGCTTGGACGGTCAGGGCTCCTACGAGCAGTACTTC. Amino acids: CASSLDGQGSYEQYF.

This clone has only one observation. For the CDR3, the DNA is TGTGCCAGCAGTGACACCTCTAGCACAGATACGCAGTATTTT. It codes for CASSDTSSTDTQYF. The chain recombines TRBV2 with TRBJ2-3; D is ambiguous. The CDR3 is 14 residues long. Germline loops: CDR1 SNHLY, CDR2 FYNNEI. V was trimmed by 3 bases and J by 0 bases, leaving 7 bases between them.

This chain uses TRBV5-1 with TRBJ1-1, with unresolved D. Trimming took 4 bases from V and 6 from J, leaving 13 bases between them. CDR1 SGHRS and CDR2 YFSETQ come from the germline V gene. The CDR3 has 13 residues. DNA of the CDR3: TGCGCCAGCAGCCCGACCTCGGGCTCTGAAGCTTTCTTT. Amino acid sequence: CASSPTSGSEAFF.

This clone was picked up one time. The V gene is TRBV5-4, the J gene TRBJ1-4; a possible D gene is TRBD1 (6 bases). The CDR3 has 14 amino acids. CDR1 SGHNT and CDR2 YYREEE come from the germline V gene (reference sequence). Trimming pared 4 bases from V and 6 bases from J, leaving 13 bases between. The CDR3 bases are TGTGCCAGCAGCCCCGGGGGGGCGGATGAAAAACTGTTTTTT. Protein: CASSPGGADEKLFF.

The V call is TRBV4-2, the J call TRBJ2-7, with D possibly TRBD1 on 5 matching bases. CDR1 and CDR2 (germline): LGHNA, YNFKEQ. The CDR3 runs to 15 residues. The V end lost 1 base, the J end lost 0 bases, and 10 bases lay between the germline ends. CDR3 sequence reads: CASSQGPGLSYEQYF. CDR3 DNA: TGTGCCAGCAGCCAAGGTCCAGGGCTCTCCTACGAGCAGTACTTC.

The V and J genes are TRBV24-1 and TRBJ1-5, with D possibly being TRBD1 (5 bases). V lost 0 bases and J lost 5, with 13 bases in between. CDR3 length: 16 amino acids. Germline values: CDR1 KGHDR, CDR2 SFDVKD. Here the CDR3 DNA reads TGTGCCACCAGTGATTTGGTAGGGACGGAGGATCAGCCCCAGCATTTT. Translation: CATSDLVGTEDQPQHF.

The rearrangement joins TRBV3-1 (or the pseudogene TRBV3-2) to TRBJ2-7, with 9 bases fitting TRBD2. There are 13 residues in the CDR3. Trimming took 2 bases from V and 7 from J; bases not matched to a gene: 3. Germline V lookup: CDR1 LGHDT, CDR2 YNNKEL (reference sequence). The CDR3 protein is CASSQISGGEQYF. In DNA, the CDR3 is TGTGCCAGCAGCCAAATTAGCGGGGGAGAGCAGTACTTC.

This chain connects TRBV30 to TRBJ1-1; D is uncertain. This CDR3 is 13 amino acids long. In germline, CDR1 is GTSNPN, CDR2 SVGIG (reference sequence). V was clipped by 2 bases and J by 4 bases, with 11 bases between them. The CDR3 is CAWSQAEGTEAFF. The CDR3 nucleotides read TGTGCCTGGAGTCAAGCGGAGGGCACTGAAGCTTTCTTT.

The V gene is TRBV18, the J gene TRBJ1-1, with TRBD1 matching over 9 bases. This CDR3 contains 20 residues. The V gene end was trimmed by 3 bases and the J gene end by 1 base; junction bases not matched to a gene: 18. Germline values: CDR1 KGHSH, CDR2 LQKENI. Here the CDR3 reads CASSPIGVQQGALGNTEAFF. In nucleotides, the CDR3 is TGTGCCAGCTCACCGATAGGGGTTCAACAGGGGGCGCTGGGGAACACTGAAGCTTTCTTT.

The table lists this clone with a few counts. CDR3 DNA: TGTGCCAGCAGCTCCCAAGGGGGCACTGAAGCTTTCTTT. Amino acid sequence: CASSSQGGTEAFF. This chain joins TRBV7-9 and TRBJ1-1; tentatively, D is TRBD1 (6 bases). This CDR3 contains 13 residues. V dropped 4 bases and J dropped 4 bases, with 10 bases sitting between them. Per germline, CDR1 SEHNR and CDR2 FQNEAQ (reference sequence).

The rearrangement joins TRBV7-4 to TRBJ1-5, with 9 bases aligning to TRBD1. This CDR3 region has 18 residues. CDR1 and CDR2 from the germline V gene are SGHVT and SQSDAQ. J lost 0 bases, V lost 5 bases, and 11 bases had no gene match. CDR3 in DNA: TGTGCCAGCAGCCCCCGGGACAGGGTCCCCTATAGCAATCAGCCCCAGCATTTT. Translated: CASSPRDRVPYSNQPQHF. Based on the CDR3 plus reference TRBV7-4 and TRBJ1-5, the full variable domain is GAGVSQSPRYKVAKRGRDVALRCDSISGHVTLYWYRQTLGQGSEVLTYSQSDAQRDKSGRPSGRFSAERPERSVSTLKIQRTEQGDSAVYLCASSPRDRVPYSNQPQHFGDGTRLSIL.

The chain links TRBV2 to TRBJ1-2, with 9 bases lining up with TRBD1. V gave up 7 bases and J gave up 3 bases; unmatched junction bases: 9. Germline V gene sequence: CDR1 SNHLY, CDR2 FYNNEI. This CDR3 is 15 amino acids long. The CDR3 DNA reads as TGTGCCAGCAATACAGGGGGCGGGTTCCACTATGGCTACACCTTC. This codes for CASNTGGGFHYGYTF.